A single sample gave rise to the 24 T cell receptor beta chains below, sequenced in a study of blood T cell repertoires in COVID-19. Generated by immunoSEQ multiplex PCR, the TCRdb table keeps only in-frame clones and is missing some. The data show some 140,000 clones, about four fifths seen once. Sequenced input: PBMCs or T cells enriched from blood (not recorded which). The receptors were sampled from a man in his fifties or sixties who had recovered from COVID-19.

V and J are TRBV2 and TRBJ2-2; TRBD1 aligns across 8 bases. The germline V gene encodes CDR1 SNHLY and CDR2 FYNNEI. This CDR3 comprises 15 residues. V lost 10 bases and J lost 0; bases outside the gene matches: 7. In DNA form, the CDR3 reads TGTGCCACCCTCAAACAGGGGGCGAACACCGGGGAGCTGTTTTTT. Protein sequence: CATLKQGANTGELFF. Combining the CDR3 with reference TRBV2 and TRBJ2-2 gives the whole variable domain EPEVTQTPSHQVTQMGQEVILRCVPISNHLYFYWYRQILGQKVEFLVSFYNNEISEKSEIFDDQFSVERPDGSNFTLKIRSTKLEDSAMYFCATLKQGANTGELFFGEGSRLTVL.

V gene TRBV7-8 combines with J gene TRBJ1-3; D perhaps matches TRBD1 (5 bases). The germline CDR1 and CDR2 sequences are SGHVS and FQNEAQ. Trimming cost V 5 bases and J 4 bases, with 12 bases left between them. The CDR3 has 14 amino acids. This chain's CDR3 is CASSIRGAGNTIYF. The CDR3 DNA reads TGTGCCAGCAGCATTAGGGGCGCGGGAAACACCATATATTTT.

The chain is built from TRBV10-3 and TRBJ1-2, with D possibly matching TRBD1 (5 bases). CDR1 ENHRY and CDR2 SYGVKD come from the germline V gene. The CDR3 covers 12 residues. Trimming stripped 4 bases from V and 5 bases from J, with 8 bases between. CDR3: CAISGAGYGYTF. CDR3 nucleotides: TGTGCCATCAGTGGGGCAGGGTATGGCTACACCTTC.

This chain links TRBV9 with TRBJ1-2, with D perhaps matching TRBD1 (6 bases). V lost 3 bases and J lost 8, with 11 bases in between. This CDR3 is built from 12 residues. From germline, CDR1 is SGDLS and CDR2 YYNGEE. The CDR3 nucleotides are TGTGCCAGCAGCGCAACAGGGTCGGGCTACACCTTC. It yields the protein CASSATGSGYTF.

The V call is TRBV6-5, the J call TRBJ2-7; D may be TRBD1 (6 bases). The CDR3 consists of 12 residues. Trimming cost V 8 bases and J 3 bases, with 11 bases left between them. From germline, CDR1 is MNHEY and CDR2 SVGAGI. This CDR3 is CASGQSVYEQYF. DNA for the CDR3: TGTGCCAGCGGACAGTCAGTCTACGAGCAGTACTTC.

The chain couples TRBV6-5 to TRBJ2-5; the D gene is possibly TRBD2 (6 bases). Trimming removed 0 bases from V and 4 bases from J, with 12 bases in between. In germline, CDR1 is MNHEY, CDR2 SVGAGI. The CDR3 consists of 15 residues. The CDR3 bases are TGTGCCAGCAGTTACTCGGCGGGGCGCGGAGAGACCCAGTACTTC. Its protein product is CASSYSAGRGETQYF.

The rearrangement uses TRBV5-6 and TRBJ1-1; D gene unclear. From germline, CDR1 is SGHDT and CDR2 YYEEEE. Trimming stripped 1 base from V and 0 bases from J, with 7 bases between. CDR3 size: 14 residues. The CDR3 region is CASSLSGVNTEAFF. In DNA, the CDR3 is TGTGCCAGCAGCTTGAGCGGAGTGAACACTGAAGCTTTCTTT.

As DNA, the CDR3 is TGTGCCAGCTCACCTCCGGGACTAGCGTCAGATACGCAGTATTTT. Translated: CASSPPGLASDTQYF. The chain is built from TRBV18 and TRBJ2-3, with 10 bases matching TRBD2. CDR1 is KGHSH and CDR2 is LQKENI in the germline V gene. This CDR3 comprises 15 residues. With 3 bases clipped from V and 4 bases from J, the junction kept 4 bases outside the gene matches.

This chain uses TRBV3-1 (or the pseudogene TRBV3-2) with TRBJ2-7, with D perhaps matching TRBD2 (6 bases). Germline values: CDR1 LGHDT, CDR2 YNNKEL (reference sequence). The V end was cut by 4 bases, the J end by 4 bases, with 11 bases between. The CDR3 extends over 13 amino acids. As DNA, the CDR3 is TGTGCCAGCAGCCGAGAGGGGACTTACGAGCAGTACTTC. Its protein product is CASSREGTYEQYF.

The chain carries TRBV6-5 and TRBJ1-5, with D unresolved. Between the trimmed V and J ends, which lost 7 bases and 3 bases, there was a span of 7 bases. CDR3 length equals 12 residues. Germline CDR1 reads MNHEY; CDR2 reads SVGAGI. CDR3 protein: CASKQFNQPQHF. The DNA for the CDR3 is TGTGCCAGCAAGCAATTCAATCAGCCCCAGCATTTT.

The chain has TRBV11-1 and TRBJ2-1; 8 nucleotides line up with TRBD1. V gave up 3 bases and J gave up 3 bases; unmatched junction bases: 4. The CDR3 is 15 residues long. CDR1 is SGHAT, CDR2 FQDESV, per germline (reference sequence). The CDR3 protein is CASSLDRVSYNEQFF. CDR3 nucleotides: TGTGCCAGCAGCTTGGACAGGGTTAGCTACAATGAGCAGTTCTTC.

This clone appeared a few times. The V gene is TRBV25-1, the J gene TRBJ2-1, with D possibly being TRBD2 (7 bases). V lost 2 bases and J 5 bases, leaving 13 bases between the germline ends. Germline V gene data show CDR1 as MGHDK and CDR2 as SYGVNS. The CDR3 is 15 amino acids. As DNA, the CDR3 is TGTGCCAGCAGTGAACCGGGGGGCGCGGACAATGAGCAGTTCTTC. This codes for CASSEPGGADNEQFF.

This clone showed up just once. The V gene is TRBV3-1 (or the pseudogene TRBV3-2), the J gene TRBJ2-7, with 10 bases identical to TRBD2. This CDR3 is built from 15 residues. J gave up 5 bases and V 0 bases, and 4 bases lay outside the gene matches. The germline gives CDR1 LGHDT, CDR2 YNNKEL (reference sequence). The CDR3 loop reads CASSQDRSGGDEQYF. As DNA, the CDR3 is TGTGCCAGCAGCCAAGATCGGAGCGGGGGGGACGAGCAGTACTTC.

This clone was detected only once. The V and J genes are TRBV6-5 and TRBJ2-1; 9 positions agree with TRBD1. Germline CDR1 MNHEY, CDR2 SVGAGI. The CDR3 extends over 16 amino acids. V lost 4 bases, J lost 3 bases, and 7 bases stayed unmatched. CDR3 sequence: CASSSIQGADYNEQFF. CDR3 coding DNA: TGTGCCAGCAGTTCCATACAGGGGGCCGACTACAATGAGCAGTTCTTC.

This rearrangement joins TRBV7-6 to TRBJ2-5; weak D call: TRBD1 (6 bases). The CDR3 has 15 residues. Germline values: CDR1 SGHVS, CDR2 FNYEAQ. V was shortened by 0 bases and J by 5 bases, with 13 bases between the two germline ends. The CDR3 DNA reads TGTGCCAGCAGCTTAGCCCCACAGGGTGGCGAGACCCAGTACTTC. Its protein product is CASSLAPQGGETQYF.

Only a few counts were recorded for this clone. The rearrangement joins TRBV27 to TRBJ1-2; a weak D match, TRBD1 (5 bases). Trimming removed 7 bases from V and 4 bases from J, with 13 bases in between. From germline, CDR1 is MNHEY and CDR2 SMNVEV (reference sequence). The CDR3 length is 13 residues. CDR3 bases: TGTGCCAGCAAAGGGGAGGGCCCCTATGGCTACACCTTC. It yields the protein CASKGEGPYGYTF.

The rearrangement uses TRBV5-4 and TRBJ1-6, with TRBD1 identical over 7 bases. The CDR3 covers 12 residues. Germline V lookup: CDR1 SGHNT, CDR2 YYREEE (reference sequence). Unmatched junction bases numbered 1, after V lost 4 bases and J lost 9 bases. CDR3 region: CASSQGGSPLHF. CDR3 sequence (DNA): TGTGCCAGCAGCCAGGGGGGTTCACCCCTCCACTTT.

The chain recombines TRBV11-3 with TRBJ2-1, with 7 positions matching TRBD2. The V segment lost 5 bases and the J segment 4 bases; nucleotides outside the gene matches: 8. This CDR3 has 15 amino acids. Germline loops: CDR1 SGHNT, CDR2 YENEEA. The CDR3 loop is CASSDGGTFYNEQFF. The CDR3, as DNA: TGTGCCAGCAGCGACGGGGGGACGTTTTACAATGAGCAGTTCTTC. Combining the CDR3 with reference TRBV11-3 and TRBJ2-1 gives the whole variable domain EAGVVQSPRYKIIEKKQPVAFWCNPISGHNTLYWYLQNLGQGPELLIRYENEEAVDDSQLPKDRFSAERLKGVDSTLKIQPAELGDSAVYLCASSDGGTFYNEQFFGPGTRLTVL.

V is TRBV21-1 and J is TRBJ1-2; the table's D call TRBD1 went unverified against the DNA. TRBV21-1 is a known pseudogene. CDR3 size: 14 residues. The CDR3 protein is CASSPGQGARGYTF. CDR3 sequence (DNA): TGTGCCAGCAGCCCGGGACAGGGGGCGCGAGGCTACACCTTC.

The chain is built from TRBV9 and TRBJ2-1, with 8 bases matching TRBD2. The CDR3 has 12 residues. With V trimmed by 8 bases and J by 9 bases, 7 bases remained unmatched. Germline CDR1 reads SGDLS; CDR2 reads YYNGEE. CDR3 bases: TGTGCCAGTTCCCGGGGGGGCCTTGAGCAGTTCTTC. Its translation: CASSRGGLEQFF.

The CDR3 region has the DNA TGTGCCACCAGCAGTGATGGGACAGGGCAGGCCGGGGAGCTGTTTTTT. Amino acids: CATSSDGTGQAGELFF. The chain couples TRBV15 to TRBJ2-2; 9 bases are a match to TRBD1. Unmatched junction bases numbered 8, after V lost 3 bases and J lost 6 bases. This CDR3 has 16 residues. Germline CDR1 LNHNV, CDR2 YYDKDF (reference sequence).

This clone has a single count. This chain uses TRBV7-9 with TRBJ1-1; a weak D match, TRBD1 (5 bases). CDR1 and CDR2 (germline): SEHNR, FQNEAQ (reference sequence). Trimming shortened V by 0 bases and J by 3 bases, and 14 bases separated the two germline ends. The CDR3 totals 16 residues. The CDR3 bases are TGTGCCAGCAGCTTAGCGGTAGGCGGGGGAGACACTGAAGCTTTCTTT. It yields the protein CASSLAVGGGDTEAFF.

This rearrangement joins TRBV27 to TRBJ2-1; 10 bases fit TRBD2. This CDR3 spans 14 amino acids. With 6 bases clipped from V and 6 bases from J, the junction kept 5 bases outside the gene matches. CDR1 is MNHEY, CDR2 SMNVEV, per germline (reference sequence). This CDR3 reads CASRAGTSVNEQFF. Here the CDR3 DNA reads TGTGCCAGCAGAGCCGGGACTAGCGTCAATGAGCAGTTCTTC.

This sequence joins TRBV4-1 and TRBJ1-5; possibly TRBD1 for D (5 bases). Germline CDR1 reads MGHRA; CDR2 reads YSYEKL. With 0 bases removed from V and 7 bases from J, the gap between germline ends came to 13 bases. CDR3 length: 15 residues. The CDR3 here is CASSQDKGSGQPQHF. In nucleotides, the CDR3 is TGCGCCAGCAGCCAAGATAAAGGGTCAGGGCAGCCCCAGCATTTT.